This T cell receptor (beta chain) was obtained from a study of early T cells in non-severe SARS-CoV-2 infection. Study-level background: Chains from this unsorted whole-blood bulk RNA could not be paired.

The CDR3 is made up of 15 amino acids. Trimming shortened V by 6 bases and J by 2 bases, and 15 bases separated the two germline ends. Germline V CDR1 and CDR2: MNHEY, SMNVEV (reference sequence). The library protocol tagged individual cDNA molecules with unique molecular identifiers. TCRdb re-called the 5' RACE reads with MiXCR, one entry per CDR3 protein. The sample consists of some 51,000 distinct CDR3 sequences, 15% of them appearing once. The chain employs TRBV27 and TRBJ2-3; D is possibly TRBD1 or TRBD2 (5 bases each). Sequenced here: whole blood, sampled at baseline. The source of this sequence is an adult who was a healthcare worker with PCR-confirmed SARS-CoV-2 infection or an uninfected control (not recorded which). The CDR3 bases are TGTGCCAGCAGATGGGGCCGAGGGCCCACAGATACGCAGTATTTT. It encodes CASRWGRGPTDTQYF.